A single sample gave rise to the 24 T cell receptor beta chains below, sequenced in a study of T cell responses to AZD1222 COVID-19 vaccine. The data were produced by immunoSEQ multiplex PCR, yet TCRdb's version contains in-frame clones alone and is incomplete. Among around 130,000 clones listed, about 89% were seen once. This sample comprised peripheral blood, obtained 28 days after the second dose of the MenACWY control vaccine. The receptors shown here come from an adult who received the MenACWY meningococcal vaccine as a control.

The V call is TRBV24-1, the J call TRBJ2-7, with unresolved D. The CDR3 is 12 amino acids. The germline CDR1 and CDR2 sequences are KGHDR and SFDVKD. The V gene lost 3 bases and the J gene lost 1 base, with 3 bases spanning the gap. The CDR3 region has the DNA TGTGCCACCAGTGATAGTTCCTACGAGCAGTACTTC. This codes for CATSDSSYEQYF.

CDR3 coding DNA: TGTGCCTGGAGTGTAGGCATGGCCCTCCCCAAAAACATTCAGTACTTC. Its protein is CAWSVGMALPKNIQYF. The gene calls are TRBV30 and TRBJ2-4; D is unclear. Looked up from germline, CDR1 is GTSNPN and CDR2 is SVGIG (reference sequence). V lost 0 bases to trimming and J lost 2 bases, with 14 bases between them. This CDR3 is built from 16 residues.

This rearrangement joins TRBV5-4 to TRBJ2-7; TRBD1 matches 7 bases. Germline assignment: CDR1 SGHNT and CDR2 YYREEE (reference sequence). The CDR3 contains 14 residues. V lost 2 bases to trimming and J lost 5 bases; unmatched junction nucleotides: 7. CDR3 bases: TGTGCCAGCAGCTTATCCCTGACAGGGAACGAGCAGTACTTC. Translation gives CASSLSLTGNEQYF.

The chain has TRBV10-1 and TRBJ2-1; TRBD1 might be the D (5 bases). V dropped 7 bases and J dropped 5 bases, with 27 bases sitting between them. Germline CDR1 reads WNHNN; CDR2 reads SYGVQD (reference sequence). CDR3 length equals 18 residues. The CDR3 coding sequence is TGCGCCAGCACCCAACCGACAGAGTTGCTGGCCGCAGACAATGAGCAGTTCTTC. It is translated as CASTQPTELLAADNEQFF.

The chain couples TRBV6-2 or TRBV6-3 to TRBJ1-6; tentative D call: TRBD1 (6 bases). The CDR3 consists of 15 residues. Germline CDR1 reads MNHEY; CDR2 reads SVGEGT. Trimming left V 5 bases short and J 0 bases short, with 8 bases between. CDR3 DNA: TGTGCCAGCAGTGAGGACAGCTCCTATAATTCACCCCTCCACTTT. This gives the protein CASSEDSSYNSPLHF.

A few counts support this clone. The rearrangement links TRBV3-1 (or the pseudogene TRBV3-2) to TRBJ1-2, with 12 bases aligning to TRBD1. The CDR3 has 16 amino acids. Germline CDR1 LGHDT, CDR2 YNNKEL (reference sequence). The V segment lost 2 bases and the J segment 13 bases; nucleotides outside the gene matches: 14. The CDR3 DNA sequence: TGTGCCAGCAGCCAACCGGGGGCCGGGACAGGGGGCTTGAGCACCTTC. It encodes CASSQPGAGTGGLSTF.

V is TRBV6-2 or TRBV6-3 and J is TRBJ2-5; TRBD1 agrees at 8 bases. After removal of 5 bases from V and 1 base from J, the junction contained 3 bases not matched to a gene. The CDR3 has 14 amino acids. Looked up from germline, CDR1 is MNHEY and CDR2 is SVGEGT. The CDR3 DNA follows: TGTGCCAGCAGTGAGACAGGGGCCCAAGAGACCCAGTACTTC. Translated, it gives CASSETGAQETQYF.

The CDR3 spells CASSLGGQTQETQYF. For the CDR3, the DNA is TGTGCCAGCAGCTTAGGAGGACAGACTCAAGAGACCCAGTACTTC. The V and J genes are TRBV7-9 and TRBJ2-5; D might be TRBD1 (6 bases). The V end was cut by 1 base, the J end by 2 bases, with 11 bases between. This CDR3 comprises 15 residues. CDR1 SEHNR and CDR2 FQNEAQ come from the germline V gene (reference sequence).

The gene calls are TRBV5-1 and TRBJ1-2; 7 bases are a match to TRBD1. J lost 3 bases, V lost 4 bases, and 6 bases had no gene match. This CDR3 is 14 amino acids long. Per the germline V gene, CDR1 is SGHRS and CDR2 is YFSETQ. CDR3 bases: TGCGCCAGCAGCAACGGACAGGCCTACTATGGCTACACCTTC. It specifies CASSNGQAYYGYTF.

The chain links TRBV20-1 to TRBJ1-2; D is possibly TRBD1 (5 bases). The ends were cut back, 6 bases at V and 14 bases at J, with 19 bases in the middle. From germline, CDR1 is DFQATT and CDR2 SNEGSKA (reference sequence). CDR3 length: 11 residues. The chain's CDR3 is CSARVHRNETF. CDR3 DNA: TGCAGTGCCCGAGTGCACAGGAATGAAACCTTC.

The chain is built from TRBV19 and TRBJ1-3; D is possibly TRBD1 (6 bases). Per germline, CDR1 LNHDA and CDR2 SQIVND (reference sequence). V gave up 5 bases and J gave up 1 base, with 18 bases separating them. CDR3 length equals 17 residues. Here the CDR3 DNA reads TGTGCCAGTAGTGGTGGGCGCGGGGGCTATTCTGGAAACACCATATATTTT. Translated: CASSGGRGGYSGNTIYF. The full variable domain, with the rest looked up from reference TRBV19 and TRBJ1-3, is DGGITQSPKYLFRKEGQNVTLSCEQNLNHDAMYWYRQDPGQGLRLIYYSQIVNDFQKGDIAEGYSVSREKKESFPLTVTSAQKNPTAFYLCASSGGRGGYSGNTIYFGEGSWLTVV.

J is TRBJ2-7 and V is TRBV27; TRBD1 aligns across 9 bases. CDR1 and CDR2 (germline): MNHEY, SMNVEV (reference sequence). This CDR3 contains 14 residues. The V segment lost 8 bases and the J segment 5 bases; nucleotides outside the gene matches: 10. In DNA, the CDR3 is TGTGCCAGCGGACGGACAGGGGTTCCTAACGAGCAGTACTTC. Translated, it gives CASGRTGVPNEQYF.

The chain is built from TRBV9 and TRBJ2-7; 7 bases fit TRBD1. The CDR3 consists of 14 residues. V gave up 0 bases and J gave up 6 bases; unmatched junction bases: 6. The germline gives CDR1 SGDLS, CDR2 YYNGEE. The CDR3 sequence is CASSVGQGWGEQYF. The CDR3 DNA follows: TGTGCCAGCAGCGTAGGACAGGGTTGGGGCGAGCAGTACTTC.

In this sample, this clone turned up once. The chain couples TRBV12-3 or TRBV12-4 to TRBJ1-5; D is possibly TRBD1 (6 bases). CDR3 size: 13 residues. Trimming shortened V by 7 bases and J by 4 bases, and 11 bases separated the two germline ends. The DNA of the CDR3 is TGTGCCAGCACCCCGAGGGGGAATCAGCCCCAGCATTTT. Translating it yields CASTPRGNQPQHF.

The chain uses TRBV27 and TRBJ2-3; 8 nucleotides agree with TRBD1. The CDR3 has 16 amino acids. The germline V gene has CDR1 MNHEY and CDR2 SMNVEV (reference sequence). V lost 2 bases, J lost 6 bases, and 10 bases stayed unmatched. The CDR3 region has the DNA TGTGCCAGCAGTTTAGCAGGGGGCTTGACTAGGGATACGCAGTATTTT. As protein: CASSLAGGLTRDTQYF.

The chain couples TRBV12-3 or TRBV12-4 to TRBJ1-1; D unclear. Trimming took 5 bases from V and 4 from J, leaving 11 bases between them. The CDR3 consists of 13 residues. The CDR3 bases are TGTGCCAGCAGTCTCGGCGGGCGCACTGAAGCTTTCTTT. Protein sequence: CASSLGGRTEAFF.

The genes are TRBV19 and TRBJ1-4, with 9 bases identical to TRBD1. This CDR3 contains 14 residues. With 4 bases clipped from V and 8 bases from J, the junction kept 5 bases outside the gene matches. Germline CDR1 and CDR2: LNHDA and SQIVND (reference sequence). The CDR3 loop is CASSTTGGEEKLFF. The CDR3 DNA follows: TGTGCCAGTAGTACCACAGGGGGCGAGGAAAAACTGTTTTTT.

The V call is TRBV12-3 or TRBV12-4, the J call TRBJ1-4, with D possibly TRBD1 on 6 matching bases. This CDR3 is built from 13 residues. V was clipped by 3 bases and J by 11 bases, with 13 bases between them. CDR3 region: CASSFPPGGKLFF. The CDR3 DNA is TGTGCCAGCAGTTTTCCCCCCGGGGGCAAACTGTTTTTT.

The V and J genes are TRBV28 and TRBJ1-2; D remains unclear. Germline CDR1 is MDHEN and CDR2 is SYDVKM. The CDR3 covers 17 residues. Trimming removed 4 bases at V and 4 bases at J, with 22 bases between. CDR3 region: CASSSVHTDVEIYGYTF. The CDR3 nucleotides are TGTGCCAGCAGTTCAGTGCATACGGACGTCGAGATCTATGGCTACACCTTC.

V usage is TRBV5-1 and J usage is TRBJ2-7; TRBD2 might be the D (5 bases). The ends were cut back, 0 bases at V and 2 bases at J, with 9 bases in the middle. Per germline, CDR1 SGHRS and CDR2 YFSETQ. The CDR3 is 14 amino acids. CDR3 bases: TGCGCCAGCAGCTTGGCCGGGGATACCTACGAGCAGTACTTC. Translation gives CASSLAGDTYEQYF.

The chain carries TRBV19 and TRBJ1-4; 9 bases agree with TRBD1. The CDR3 length is 15 residues. Trimming at V came to 5 bases and at J to 7 bases, leaving 8 bases not matched to a gene. CDR1 is LNHDA, CDR2 SQIVND, per germline (reference sequence). The CDR3 nucleotides are TGTGCCAGTAGTGCAACCGGGACAGGGATTGAAAAACTGTTTTTT. It is translated as CASSATGTGIEKLFF.

This clone appeared a single time. The CDR3 is CASSFGRGTEAFF. The CDR3 DNA follows: TGTGCCAGCAGTTTTGGACGCGGAACTGAAGCTTTCTTT. The genes are TRBV14 and TRBJ1-1; D gene uncertain. V shed 6 bases and J shed 5 bases, with 13 bases lying between them. Germline loops: CDR1 SGHDN, CDR2 FVKESK. The CDR3 has 13 amino acids.

Written as DNA, the CDR3 is TGTGCCTGGAGTGTAATCTCCGATCAAGAGACCCAGTACTTC. It specifies CAWSVISDQETQYF. This sequence joins TRBV30 and TRBJ2-5; D unresolved. CDR1 GTSNPN and CDR2 SVGIG come from the germline V gene (reference sequence). Between the trimmed V and J ends, which lost 0 bases and 2 bases, there was a span of 10 bases. This CDR3 has 14 residues.

V and J are TRBV3-1 (or the pseudogene TRBV3-2) and TRBJ2-7, with 9 bases lining up with TRBD2. Germline V gene sequence: CDR1 LGHDT, CDR2 YNNKEL (reference sequence). The J segment lost 9 bases and the V segment lost 2 bases, leaving 11 bases of the junction unmatched. This CDR3 has 15 amino acids. The CDR3 DNA sequence: TGTGCCAGCAGCCAAAGGACTAGCGAAAACGGGAGGCAGTACTTC. As protein: CASSQRTSENGRQYF.